The T cell receptor beta chain under discussion was sequenced for a study of technical replicates of blood from a few donors. The V gene's germline CDR1 is SGHRS and CDR2 YFSETQ. V was clipped by 0 bases and J by 4 bases; unmatched bases: 6. The CDR3 length is 16 residues. Measured with immunoSEQ multiplex PCR; TCRdb has only the in-frame clones, and not every one. The sample lists around 80,000 clones, roughly 98% occurring once. This chain connects TRBV5-1 to TRBJ2-1; 8 bases are a match to TRBD2. What was sequenced was T cells isolated from PBMCs. The source is a human donor in good health. CDR3 coding DNA: TGCGCCAGCAGCTTGGTAGGCGGGAGGCAATACAATGAGCAGTTCTTC. This codes for CASSLVGGRQYNEQFF.